Below are 4 T cell receptor beta chains sequenced from a single sample in a study of blood T cell repertoires in COVID-19. TCRdb's table, derived via immunoSEQ multiplex PCR, lists solely in-frame clones and lacks some. Found here are 200,000 to 250,000 clones, about nine tenths of them singletons; the top ten hold about 5.9%. Sequenced material: peripheral blood. Receptors were obtained from a man in his 60s with acute or convalescent COVID-19.

This sequence joins TRBV11-3 and TRBJ2-3, with 7 nucleotides matching TRBD2. V shed 5 bases and J 4 bases; nucleotides not matched to a gene: 9. This CDR3 has 15 amino acids. Germline V lookup: CDR1 SGHNT, CDR2 YENEEA. For the CDR3, the DNA is TGTGCCAGCAGCCAAGCGGGGTATAGTGCAGATACGCAGTATTTT. This gives the protein CASSQAGYSADTQYF.

CDR3 in amino acids: CASSGQGAGTEAFF. The CDR3 region has the DNA TGCGCCAGCAGCGGACAGGGTGCTGGAACTGAAGCTTTCTTT. V and J are TRBV5-1 and TRBJ1-1; TRBD1 aligns across 8 bases. V shed 4 bases and J 5 bases; nucleotides not matched to a gene: 7. Germline lookup yields CDR1 SGHRS and CDR2 YFSETQ. This CDR3 contains 14 residues.

In this sample, this clone turned up a few times. The V gene is TRBV4-3, the J gene TRBJ1-2, with TRBD1 matching over 7 bases. Germline CDR1 reads LGHNA; CDR2 reads YSLEER. This CDR3 region has 15 residues. Trimming cost V 4 bases and J 4 bases; bases outside gene matches: 9. CDR3 in amino acids: CASSLDREGVYGYTF. In DNA, the CDR3 is TGCGCCAGCAGCCTAGACAGGGAAGGGGTCTATGGCTACACCTTC.

The V gene is TRBV19, the J gene TRBJ2-3; 7 bases agree with TRBD2. Germline CDR1 reads LNHDA; CDR2 reads SQIVND (reference sequence). The CDR3 length is 14 residues. Unmatched junction bases numbered 3, after V lost 3 bases and J lost 3 bases. The CDR3 here is CASSMGGSTDTQYF. The CDR3 bases are TGTGCCAGTAGTATGGGCGGGAGTACAGATACGCAGTATTTT.